The 2 T cell receptor beta chains below come from one sample, sequenced in a study of chemoradiotherapy in HPV16-positive cancers (dated by TCRdb to between 2020 and 2023). Libraries were prepared through the immunoSEQ multiplex PCR assay. TCRdb stores this immuneACCESS table with in-frame sequences only. Part of the clones is absent; in the studies checked, under half of the shortfall reflects unresolved V genes, and no reason is known for the rest. This sample comprises tens of thousands of clones, 73% of them detected only once. The ten biggest clones cover around 2.5% of the sample. This specimen was taken from a patient who underwent chemoradiotherapy. These receptors originate from a human donor with HPV-associated anogenital cancer.

The chain carries TRBV28 and TRBJ2-1, with D uncertain. The V gene's germline CDR1 is MDHEN and CDR2 SYDVKM. This CDR3 has 15 residues. Trimming took off 1 base at V and 5 bases at J, with 12 bases between the two ends. CDR3 region: CASSLLWGSNNEQFF. The CDR3 DNA reads TGTGCCAGCAGTTTATTATGGGGATCTAACAATGAGCAGTTCTTC.

The chain couples TRBV7-2 to TRBJ2-5, with D perhaps TRBD1 (5 bases). Looked up from germline, CDR1 is SGHTA and CDR2 is FQGNSA. This CDR3 has 13 residues. The V end lost 4 bases, the J end lost 5 bases, and 11 bases lay between the germline ends. The CDR3, as DNA: TGTGCCAGCAGCTCGGACATAAGGGAGACCCAGTACTTC. Amino acid sequence: CASSSDIRETQYF. Filled out from reference TRBV7-2 and TRBJ2-5, the complete variable domain reads GAGVSQSPSNKVTEKGKDVELRCDPISGHTALYWYRQSLGQGLEFLIYFQGNSAPDKSGLPSDRFSAERTGGSVSTLTIQRTQQEDSAVYLCASSSDIRETQYFGPGTRLLVL.